A selection of T cell receptor beta chains follows, all from one sample in a study of blood T cell repertoires in COVID-19. Generated by immunoSEQ multiplex PCR, the TCRdb table keeps only in-frame clones and is missing some. This table has 200,000 to 250,000 clones, approximately 83% appearing once. Sequenced sample: peripheral blood. These receptors all stem from a woman younger than 45 with COVID-19, enrolled during active disease. The CDR3 runs from the conserved cysteine through the conserved F or W. A D gene is named only where the DNA matches it firmly. Expanded clones get a size class; other rows say once, few or many, or leave the size out.

v_gene	d_gene	abundance	j_gene	CDR3aa	CDR3nt
TRBV12-3/TRBV12-4	.	.	TRBJ1-2	CASSLDSNYGYTF	TGTGCCAGCAGCCTAGACAGTAACTATGGCTACACCTTC
TRBV27	.	.	TRBJ1-4	CASSYQIAAANEKLFF	TGTGCCAGCAGTTACCAGATCGCCGCGGCTAATGAAAAACTGTTTTTT
TRBV27	.	.	TRBJ2-1	CASSLDRSSYNEQFF	TGTGCCAGCAGCTTAGACAGAAGCTCCTACAATGAGCAGTTCTTC
TRBV15	.	.	TRBJ2-7	CATSRPGQTGPGEQYF	TGTGCCACCAGCAGACCCGGACAGACCGGACCAGGAGAGCAGTACTTC
TRBV6-5	.	.	TRBJ2-7	CAGRTGNLGEQYF	TGTGCCGGGAGGACAGGCAACTTGGGCGAGCAGTACTTC
TRBV11-1	.	.	TRBJ2-7	CASSGAPSYEQYF	TGTGCCAGCAGCGGGGCACCTTCCTACGAGCAGTACTTC
TRBV5-1	.	.	TRBJ2-5	CASTPTDGSQETQYF	TGCGCCAGCACCCCGACAGACGGTTCCCAAGAGACCCAGTACTTC
TRBV5-4	TRBD1	.	TRBJ2-2	CASNLQGAVGELFF	TGTGCCAGCAACCTACAGGGGGCGGTCGGGGAGCTGTTTTTT
TRBV19	TRBD1	.	TRBJ1-5	CASSIRDRGQPQHF	TGTGCCAGTAGTATCCGGGACAGGGGTCAGCCCCAGCATTTT
TRBV5-1	.	few	TRBJ1-6	CASSLEPQGSYNSPLHF	TGCGCCAGCAGCCTCGAACCCCAGGGGTCCTATAATTCACCCCTCCACTTT
TRBV18	TRBD1	.	TRBJ1-5	CASGQGAWGNQPQHF	TGTGCCAGCGGACAGGGGGCGTGGGGCAATCAGCCCCAGCATTTT
TRBV11-3	.	many	TRBJ2-1	CASSLETGEQFF	TGTGCCAGCAGCTTAGAAACGGGGGAGCAGTTCTTC
TRBV7-9	TRBD2	.	TRBJ2-5	CASSSTSGQQETQYF	TGTGCCAGCAGCTCCACTAGCGGTCAACAAGAGACCCAGTACTTC
TRBV4-1	.	.	TRBJ2-1	CASSPLGQGRNEQFF	TGCGCCAGCAGCCCCCTAGGGCAGGGAAGGAATGAGCAGTTCTTC
TRBV11-2	.	many	TRBJ1-3	CASSPRQSGISGNTIYF	TGTGCCAGCAGCCCTCGACAGTCCGGCATTTCTGGAAACACCATATATTTT
TRBV14	.	.	TRBJ2-1	CASSQDLPGNEQFF	TGTGCCAGCAGCCAAGATCTCCCCGGCAATGAGCAGTTCTTC
TRBV4-1	.	once	TRBJ2-7	CASSQHTIGSQGLRLFSYEQYF	TGCGCCAGCAGCCAACACACAATCGGGTCCCAGGGGCTAAGACTTTTTTCCTACGAGCAGTACTTC
TRBV9	.	.	TRBJ2-3	CASSVGTMGGRVEDTQYF	TGTGCCAGCAGCGTAGGGACCATGGGGGGGCGAGTAGAAGATACGCAGTATTTT
TRBV5-4	TRBD2	.	TRBJ2-5	CASSLASLGGGASQETQYF	TGTGCCAGCAGCTTGGCATCCCTCGGGGGAGGGGCGAGCCAAGAGACCCAGTACTTC
TRBV28	.	.	TRBJ1-5	CASRGPQGSHQPQHF	TGTGCCAGCAGGGGACCGCAGGGGAGTCATCAGCCCCAGCATTTT
TRBV19	TRBD2	.	TRBJ2-7	CASSGPGRAYEQYF	TGTGCCAGTAGTGGCCCAGGGAGGGCCTACGAGCAGTACTTC
TRBV7-9	TRBD2	.	TRBJ2-7	CASSQSGAGEQYF	TGTGCCAGCAGCCAGAGTGGAGCGGGAGAGCAGTACTTC
TRBV7-3	TRBD1	few	TRBJ1-2	CASSPTGGDGYTF	TGTGCCAGCAGCCCGACAGGGGGCGATGGCTACACCTTC
TRBV27	TRBD2	.	TRBJ2-1	CASSSRDSGRNYNEQFF	TGTGCCAGCAGTTCCCGAGATAGCGGGCGGAACTACAATGAGCAGTTCTTC
TRBV5-1	.	.	TRBJ2-1	CASNPDRGVVVF	TGCGCCAGCAACCCCGACCGAGGTGTGGTTGTCTTC
TRBV28	.	.	TRBJ2-7	CASSGPGQEREQYF	TGTGCCAGCAGTGGCCCGGGACAAGAAAGGGAGCAGTACTTC
TRBV20-1	.	.	TRBJ2-7	CSASGGDPYEQYF	TGCAGTGCTAGTGGCGGGGACCCCTACGAGCAGTACTTC
TRBV5-1	TRBD1	.	TRBJ2-1	CASSYRTGINEQFF	TGCGCCAGCAGCTATCGGACAGGCATCAATGAGCAGTTCTTC
TRBV11-2	TRBD1	few	TRBJ1-6	CASSLNRDRGVPLHF	TGTGCCAGCAGCTTAAATCGAGACAGGGGAGTACCCCTCCACTTT
TRBV7-3	TRBD2	.	TRBJ2-5	CASSGSGGETQYF	TGTGCCAGCAGCGGTAGCGGGGGGGAGACCCAGTACTTC
TRBV6-6	.	.	TRBJ2-2	CASSYVQGAGELFF	TGTGCCAGCAGTTACGTACAGGGAGCCGGGGAGCTGTTTTTT
TRBV4-3	.	.	TRBJ2-3	CASSQISRGLKAQYF	TGCGCCAGCAGCCAAATCTCACGGGGACTCAAGGCGCAGTATTTT
TRBV30	.	.	TRBJ1-2	CAWKTSGSYTF	TGTGCCTGGAAGACCAGCGGGAGCTACACCTTC
TRBV5-1	.	.	TRBJ2-1	CASSLAGIGNEQFF	TGCGCCAGCAGCTTGGCGGGGATCGGAAATGAGCAGTTCTTC
TRBV7-9	.	.	TRBJ1-1	CASSLALGHEAFF	TGTGCCAGCAGCTTAGCCCTGGGGCATGAAGCTTTCTTT
TRBV11-1	TRBD2	few	TRBJ2-5	CASSRGGSGVPETQYF	TGTGCCAGCAGCCGAGGCGGTAGCGGGGTCCCAGAGACCCAGTACTTC
TRBV5-1	.	.	TRBJ2-6	CASSLSLNSPYSGANVLTF	TGCGCCAGCAGCTTGTCGCTGAACAGCCCTTACTCTGGGGCCAACGTCCTGACTTTC
TRBV9	TRBD2	.	TRBJ2-1	CASSAGLAGNRLANEQFF	TGTGCCAGCAGCGCTGGACTAGCGGGTAATCGCCTAGCTAATGAGCAGTTCTTC
TRBV10-2	TRBD2	.	TRBJ2-1	CASSELAGDINEQFF	TGCGCCAGCAGTGAGCTAGCGGGAGATATAAATGAGCAGTTCTTC
TRBV5-4	TRBD1	many	TRBJ1-2	CASSLWGTGPRGYTF	TGTGCCAGCAGCTTGTGGGGGACAGGGCCTCGAGGCTACACCTTC
TRBV3-1/TRBV3-2	TRBD1	.	TRBJ1-1	CASSRQGEAFF	TGTGCCAGCAGCCGACAGGGTGAAGCTTTCTTT